This TCR beta chain is drawn from a study of regulatory T cells in long-lasting Graves disease. This CDR3 has 15 residues. CDR1 is KGHSH, CDR2 LQKENI, per germline. Trimming took 6 bases from V and 4 from J, leaving 16 bases between them. There are a few counts of this clonotype. Its specificity is not known. Study-level findings and limits: The study found TRBV28, TRBJ1-2 and TRBJ2-5 favored in persistent disease. Authors noted too few samples as a limitation.

Time point reported: persistent/refractory GD, antithyroid drugs over 5 years with positive TRAb. PBMCs were the source of the RNA used for TCR sequencing. Graves' disease diagnoses used American Thyroid Association guidelines. Patients of an endocrinology department in Xi'an, China, were included. Arm-PCR of CDR3 regions with iRepertoire HTBI primers generated TCR beta libraries. TCRdb reprocessed the multiplex PCR reads via MiXCR and lists one record per CDR3 protein. The table records under 500,000 distinct CDR3 sequences, around 21% of them present only once. The gene calls are TRBV18 and TRBJ1-3; maybe TRBD1 (5 bases). The sequence was collected from a female donor with Graves disease. The starting material was peripheral blood mononuclear cells (PBMCs), obtained when the disease was refractory, from a patient treated with antithyroid drugs. CDR3 sequence: CASSLRDGGGNTIYF. Written as DNA, the CDR3 is TGTGCCAGCTCCCTTCGGGACGGCGGAGGAAACACCATATATTTT.